Below, 27 T cell receptor beta chains from the same sample are listed, as sequenced in a study of type 1 regulatory T cells. TCRdb re-called the reads with MiXCR, one entry per CDR3 protein. The sample yields 80,000 to 100,000 distinct CDR3 sequences, roughly 28% seen once. The sample taken for sequencing was CD4+ T cells, either the whole sample or a sorted fraction (not recorded which). Receptors originate from a human donor in good health.

This clonotype was found a few times. V and J are TRBV29-1 and TRBJ1-1, with D unresolved. The CDR3 runs to 11 residues. In germline, CDR1 is SQVTM, CDR2 ANQGSEA. V lost 6 bases to trimming and J lost 6 bases, with 11 bases between them. The CDR3 coding sequence is TGCAGCGTCGCACCCGGGGCTGAAGCTTTCTTT. As protein: CSVAPGAEAFF.

V and J are TRBV28 and TRBJ2-5, with D possibly matching TRBD1 (6 bases). Germline loops: CDR1 MDHEN, CDR2 SYDVKM. V shed 6 bases and J shed 3 bases, with 17 bases lying between them. The CDR3 spans 15 residues. CDR3 nucleotide sequence: TGTGCCAGCAGGGGGGCGGAGGCCGCTAAAGAGACCCAGTACTTC. Translation: CASRGAEAAKETQYF. Combining the CDR3 with reference TRBV28 and TRBJ2-5 gives the whole variable domain DVKVTQSSRYLVKRTGEKVFLECVQDMDHENMFWYRQDPGLGLRLIYFSYDVKMKEKGDIPEGYSVSREKKERFSLILESASTNQTSMYLCASRGAEAAKETQYFGPGTRLLVL.

The sample holds a few counts of this clonotype. V usage is TRBV7-2 and J usage is TRBJ2-3, with 10 bases lining up with TRBD2. The CDR3 spans 16 residues. V trimming: 1 base; J trimming: 2 bases; junction bases outside the gene matches: 3. Germline CDR1 and CDR2: SGHTA and FQGNSA. The CDR3 bases are TGTGCCAGCAGCTTAGGTAGCGGGAGGACCACAGATACGCAGTATTTT. This translates into CASSLGSGRTTDTQYF.

This clonotype was counted only a few times. The chain combines TRBV5-5 with TRBJ1-1; D may be TRBD1 (5 bases). Trimming took 0 bases from V and 8 from J, leaving 14 bases between them. Per germline, CDR1 SGHKS and CDR2 YYEKEE (reference sequence). CDR3 size: 14 residues. The CDR3 sequence: CASSLEWGGLEAFF. CDR3 DNA sequence: TGTGCCAGCAGCTTGGAGTGGGGGGGTTTGGAAGCTTTCTTT.

This clonotype showed up just a few times. This chain connects TRBV7-2 to TRBJ1-2, with no clear D. The CDR3 totals 13 residues. V lost 5 bases, J lost 8 bases, and 15 bases lay in between. Germline loops: CDR1 SGHTA, CDR2 FQGNSA. CDR3 protein: CASSPSALGGYTF. The CDR3 bases are TGTGCCAGCAGCCCTAGTGCCCTTGGCGGCTACACCTTC.

This clonotype has at least ten counts. The chain links TRBV20-1 to TRBJ1-6, with TRBD1 as a possible D gene (5 bases). The CDR3 extends over 11 amino acids. The V end was cut by 3 bases, the J end by 14 bases, with 11 bases between. Germline CDR1 is DFQATT and CDR2 is SNEGSKA (reference sequence). This CDR3 reads CSASQGASLHF. In nucleotides, the CDR3 is TGCAGTGCTAGTCAAGGGGCGTCCCTCCACTTT.

This rearrangement joins TRBV5-5 to TRBJ1-1, with D possibly being TRBD1 (5 bases). Germline V lookup: CDR1 SGHKS, CDR2 YYEKEE (reference sequence). Trimming cost V 5 bases and J 0 bases, with 8 bases left between them. The CDR3 is 13 residues long. The DNA of the CDR3 is TGTGCCAGCAGGCTGGACATGAACACTGAAGCTTTCTTT. Encoded protein: CASRLDMNTEAFF.

This clonotype occurred many times. This chain links TRBV3-1 with TRBJ1-2, with 7 bases that match TRBD1. Germline CDR1 and CDR2: LGHDT and YNNKEL (reference sequence). There are 14 residues in the CDR3. V lost 3 bases, J lost 3 bases, and 4 bases stayed unmatched. The CDR3: CASSQAGTDYGYTF. The CDR3 DNA reads as TGTGCCAGCAGCCAGGCTGGGACAGACTATGGCTACACCTTC.

The V call is TRBV5-1, the J call TRBJ1-2; 7 bases map to TRBD1. Germline V gene lookup returns CDR1 SGHRS and CDR2 YFSETQ. The V and J ends lost 7 bases and 0 bases, in that order; junction bases with no gene match: 6. The CDR3 length is 14 residues. The CDR3, as DNA: TGCGCCAGCCGATCTGGGACAGCTAACTATGGCTACACCTTC. Amino acid sequence: CASRSGTANYGYTF.

The chain couples TRBV4-1 to TRBJ2-2; 10 bases agree with TRBD2. This CDR3 is 15 amino acids long. The germline gives CDR1 MGHRA, CDR2 YSYEKL. V trimming: 6 bases; J trimming: 3 bases; junction bases outside the gene matches: 4. DNA of the CDR3: TGCGCCAGCAGACAGCGGGAGGGTGACACCGGGGAGCTGTTTTTT. Amino acids: CASRQREGDTGELFF.

Here the CDR3 DNA reads TGCAGTGCTGCCCGACTAGCGGCTAGCTACAATGAGCAGTTCTTC. Amino acid sequence: CSAARLAASYNEQFF. The chain employs TRBV20-1 and TRBJ2-1; 9 bases are shared with TRBD2. Germline CDR1 is DFQATT and CDR2 is SNEGSKA (reference sequence). The CDR3 has 15 residues. With V trimmed by 5 bases and J by 3 bases, 8 bases remained unmatched.

This chain joins TRBV2 and TRBJ1-2, with 7 bases aligning to TRBD1. CDR1 and CDR2 from the germline V gene are SNHLY and FYNNEI. CDR3 length: 17 residues. The junction had 12 bases not matched to a gene; V was cut back by 0 bases and J by 5 bases. The CDR3 loop is CASSEALLRQGDYGYTF. Written as DNA, the CDR3 is TGTGCCAGCAGTGAAGCGCTTCTGAGACAGGGTGATTATGGCTACACCTTC.

In its sample, this clonotype was seen a few times. The chain carries TRBV20-1 and TRBJ1-6, with TRBD1 as a possible D gene (6 bases). The CDR3 has 16 residues. With 0 bases removed from V and 5 bases from J, the gap between germline ends came to 14 bases. Germline V gene lookup returns CDR1 DFQATT and CDR2 SNEGSKA (reference sequence). Here the CDR3 reads CSARDAGRGHNSPLHF. CDR3 coding DNA: TGCAGTGCTAGAGATGCCGGCAGGGGACATAATTCACCCCTCCACTTT.

The V gene is TRBV5-1, the J gene TRBJ1-2, with D possibly being TRBD1 (6 bases). The CDR3 consists of 15 residues. CDR1 SGHRS and CDR2 YFSETQ come from the germline V gene. Trimming removed 4 bases from V and 6 bases from J, with 19 bases in between. The DNA of the CDR3 is TGCGCCAGCAGCCATAACAGGGCTCAGGCGGATGGCTACACCTTC. Translated: CASSHNRAQADGYTF. Full variable domain (rest looked up from reference TRBV5-1 and TRBJ1-2): KAGVTQTPRYLIKTRGQQVTLSCSPISGHRSVSWYQQTPGQGLQFLFEYFSETQRNKGNFPGRFSGRQFSNSRSEMNVSTLELGDSALYLCASSHNRAQADGYTFGSGTRLTVV.

In DNA, the CDR3 is TGTGCCAGCAGCTTAGCCAGTCTGGGGGAGCAGTACTTC. Translated: CASSLASLGEQYF. The rearrangement uses TRBV7-3 and TRBJ2-7; D call uncertain. The CDR3 has 13 amino acids. V was clipped by 2 bases and J by 7 bases, with 12 bases between them. Germline loops: CDR1 SGHTA, CDR2 FQGTGA.

This chain uses TRBV5-1 with TRBJ2-7; 7 bases are a match to TRBD1. Losses at the gene ends were 5 bases for V and 2 bases for J; bases not matched to a gene: 4. CDR3 length equals 13 residues. Germline CDR1 reads SGHRS; CDR2 reads YFSETQ. CDR3 sequence reads: CASRQGIAYEQYF. Written as DNA, the CDR3 is TGCGCCAGCAGACAGGGGATTGCCTACGAGCAGTACTTC.

J is TRBJ2-1 and V is TRBV6-6, with D possibly matching TRBD1 (6 bases). From germline, CDR1 is MNHNY and CDR2 SVGAGI (reference sequence). This CDR3 region has 14 residues. V gave up 0 bases and J gave up 7 bases, with 10 bases separating them. As DNA, the CDR3 is TGTGCCAGCAGTTACTCGGGACATAGGAATGAGCAGTTCTTC. Residues: CASSYSGHRNEQFF.

This clonotype was recorded a few times. The V and J genes are TRBV29-1 and TRBJ1-2, with D perhaps TRBD1 (6 bases). Germline-derived CDR1 and CDR2 are SQVTM and ANQGSEA. The CDR3 loop spans 14 amino acids. Trimming removed 5 bases at V and 3 bases at J, with 16 bases between. Here the CDR3 DNA reads TGCAGCGTTACCCATGGGGACAACTACTATGGCTACACCTTC. It codes for CSVTHGDNYYGYTF.

This clonotype came up a few times. The gene calls are TRBV18 and TRBJ2-5; 7 bases agree with TRBD1. Germline loops: CDR1 KGHSH, CDR2 LQKENI. The CDR3 has 14 residues. V dropped 5 bases and J dropped 1; count of bases not matched to a gene: 4. CDR3 nucleotide sequence: TGTGCCAGCTCAAAGGGGACAGTCCAAGAGACCCAGTACTTC. Its protein is CASSKGTVQETQYF.

V is TRBV3-1 and J is TRBJ1-4; D unresolved. Germline CDR1 is LGHDT and CDR2 is YNNKEL (reference sequence). The V end was cut by 0 bases, the J end by 8 bases, with 7 bases between. There are 13 residues in the CDR3. The CDR3 DNA reads as TGTGCCAGCAGCCAAGATGCGGGCGAAAAACTGTTTTTT. Its protein product is CASSQDAGEKLFF. The full variable domain, with the rest looked up from reference TRBV3-1 and TRBJ1-4, is DTAVSQTPKYLVTQMGNDKSIKCEQNLGHDTMYWYKQDSKKFLKIMFSYNNKELIINETVPNRFSPKSPDKAHLNLHINSLELGDSAVYFCASSQDAGEKLFFGSGTQLSVL.

This chain uses TRBV7-3 with TRBJ2-2, with 7 bases aligning to TRBD1. Germline CDR1 reads SGHTA; CDR2 reads FQGTGA. The V segment lost 5 bases and the J segment 3 bases; nucleotides outside the gene matches: 6. The length of the CDR3 is 15 residues. The CDR3 sequence: CASSPWDRHTGELFF. In nucleotides, the CDR3 is TGTGCCAGCAGCCCCTGGGACAGACACACCGGGGAGCTGTTTTTT.

The chain carries TRBV18 and TRBJ1-5; no definite D call. CDR3 length: 14 amino acids. V was cut by 6 bases and J by 0 bases, with 9 bases left in between. CDR1 is KGHSH and CDR2 is LQKENI in the germline V gene. The CDR3 loop reads CASSAGISNQPQHF. Written as DNA, the CDR3 is TGTGCCAGCTCGGCCGGGATTAGCAATCAGCCCCAGCATTTT.

V usage is TRBV3-1 and J usage is TRBJ2-2; 8 bases match TRBD2. This CDR3 is 14 amino acids long. V lost 8 bases and J lost 4; bases outside the gene matches: 6. CDR1 and CDR2 (germline): LGHDT, YNNKEL (reference sequence). CDR3 nucleotide sequence: TGTGCCAGCGCAGCGGGGGAGGTCACCGGGGAGCTGTTTTTT. Translated, it gives CASAAGEVTGELFF.

There are a few counts of this clonotype. This chain connects TRBV12-3 or TRBV12-4 to TRBJ2-1, with 8 bases lining up with TRBD2. This CDR3 region has 14 residues. After removal of 8 bases from V and 9 bases from J, the junction contained 12 bases not matched to a gene. CDR3 sequence reads: CASARGGYVSEQFF. The CDR3 region has the DNA TGTGCCAGCGCTCGGGGGGGGTATGTTAGTGAGCAGTTCTTC.

This clonotype was observed a handful of times. The chain has TRBV13 and TRBJ2-5, with 9 positions matching TRBD2. V dropped 2 bases and J dropped 3; count of bases not matched to a gene: 10. CDR1 is PRHDT and CDR2 is FYEKMQ in the germline V gene (reference sequence). The CDR3 runs to 17 residues. CDR3 bases: TGTGCCAGCAGCTTAACCGGGACTAGCTATACTAAAGAGACCCAGTACTTC. It yields the protein CASSLTGTSYTKETQYF.

Here the CDR3 reads CSARDDSMKPQHF. The CDR3 DNA reads TGCAGTGCTAGAGATGACAGTATGAAGCCCCAGCATTTT. The chain carries TRBV20-1 and TRBJ1-5; weak D call: TRBD1 (5 bases). CDR3 length equals 13 residues. Germline V gives CDR1 DFQATT, CDR2 SNEGSKA (reference sequence). V gave up 0 bases and J gave up 8 bases, with 11 bases separating them.

The J gene is TRBJ2-3, the V gene TRBV12-3 or TRBV12-4; a possible D gene is TRBD1 (5 bases). The CDR3 has 15 residues. V lost 5 bases and J 1 base, leaving 13 bases between the germline ends. The CDR3 coding sequence is TGTGCCAGCAGTCCCCGTCAGGGTCGCACAGATACGCAGTATTTT. It codes for CASSPRQGRTDTQYF.